The rows below give T cell receptor beta chains drawn from one sample of a study of T cell repertoires in cytomegalovirus infection. A single record per CDR3 protein comes from TCRdb applying MiXCR to the reads. Of some 240,000 distinct CDR3 sequences listed, about a sixth were seen once; the top ten hold around 43%. The sample taken for sequencing was CD8+ T cells from PBMCs. The source is a human donor in good health (CMV status not recorded). Some clones in this sample may be carry-over from other donors' samples. Each CDR3 is given with its conserved first and last residue. The order of the fields is clone size, J gene, D gene, V gene, CDR3 protein, CDR3 DNA. D genes are given only for firm matches. The size of a clone is reported for some rows only, either as once, few or many, or as a class for expanded clones.

NA | TRBJ2-4 | NA | TRBV6-1 | CASSEGPGRLAKNIQYF | TGTGCCAGCAGTGAAGGGCCAGGTCGTTTAGCCAAAAACATTCAGTACTTC
once | TRBJ1-5 | TRBD1 | TRBV6-4 | CASKNRTGCFQPQHF | TGTGCCAGCAAAAACCGGACAGGGTGTTTCCAGCCCCAGCATTTT
NA | TRBJ2-1 | NA | TRBV6-8 | CASSYSDEQFF | TGTGCCAGCAGTTACTCTGATGAGCAGTTCTTC
NA | TRBJ2-3 | TRBD1 | TRBV20-1 | CSAPPRQGASDTQYF | TGCAGTGCTCCGCCCCGACAGGGGGCATCGGATACGCAGTATTTT
many | TRBJ2-6 | NA | TRBV29-1 | CSVVQPFSGANVLTF | TGCAGCGTTGTTCAGCCCTTCTCTGGGGCCAACGTCCTGACTTTC
many | TRBJ1-3 | NA | TRBV12-3/TRBV12-4 | CASSQVGMAWNTIYF | TGTGCCAGCAGCCAAGTAGGCATGGCGTGGAACACCATATATTTT
NA | TRBJ1-1 | NA | TRBV2 | CASSEMDYGNTEAFF | TGTGCCAGCAGTGAGATGGATTACGGGAACACTGAAGCTTTCTTT
few | TRBJ1-1 | NA | TRBV4-3 | CASSQDTPPNTEAFF | TGCGCCAGCAGCCAAGATACCCCCCCGAACACTGAAGCTTTCTTT
NA | TRBJ2-2 | TRBD1 | TRBV11-2 | CASSSGSGTGDGELFF | TGTGCCAGCAGCTCCGGATCCGGGACAGGGGACGGGGAGCTGTTTTTT
NA | TRBJ2-2 | NA | TRBV13 | CASSSRGVGLFF | TGTGCCAGCAGCTCTAGAGGGGTCGGGCTGTTTTTT
NA | TRBJ2-7 | TRBD2 | TRBV5-1 | CASSLELTSGGPRRYEQYF | TGCGCCAGCAGCTTGGAGCTGACTAGCGGGGGCCCCCGGCGCTACGAGCAGTACTTC
many | TRBJ2-7 | TRBD1 | TRBV7-2 | CASSHYRGSDEQYF | TGTGCCAGCAGCCATTACAGGGGAAGCGACGAGCAGTACTTC
many | TRBJ2-2 | TRBD1 | TRBV7-8 | CASSSRDRANTGELFF | TGTGCCAGCAGCTCCCGGGACAGGGCCAACACCGGGGAGCTGTTTTTT
few | TRBJ1-3 | NA | TRBV25-1 | CASSDHQEVGNTIYF | TGTGCCAGCAGCGACCACCAAGAGGTTGGAAACACCATATATTTT
NA | TRBJ1-5 | NA | TRBV6-6 | CASSLWGVGSNQPQHF | TGTGCCAGCAGTCTTTGGGGAGTGGGTAGCAATCAGCCCCAGCATTTT
few | TRBJ2-7 | NA | TRBV12-3/TRBV12-4 | CASSLPILGEQYF | TGTGCCAGCAGTTTGCCCATACTAGGGGAGCAGTACTTC
few | TRBJ2-7 | TRBD1 | TRBV19 | CASSGQGSVADEQYF | TGTGCCAGTAGTGGACAGGGGTCCGTCGCCGACGAGCAGTACTTC